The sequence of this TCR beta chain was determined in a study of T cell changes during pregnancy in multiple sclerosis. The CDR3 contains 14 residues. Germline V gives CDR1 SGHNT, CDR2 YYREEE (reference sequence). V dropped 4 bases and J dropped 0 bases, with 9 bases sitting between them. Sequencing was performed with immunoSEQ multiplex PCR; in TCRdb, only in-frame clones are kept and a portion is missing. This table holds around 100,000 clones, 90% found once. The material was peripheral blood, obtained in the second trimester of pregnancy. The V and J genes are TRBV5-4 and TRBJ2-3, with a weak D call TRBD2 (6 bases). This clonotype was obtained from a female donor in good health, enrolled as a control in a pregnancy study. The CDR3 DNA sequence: TGTGCCAGCAGCCCAACTAGCAGCACAGATACGCAGTATTTT. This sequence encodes CASSPTSSTDTQYF.